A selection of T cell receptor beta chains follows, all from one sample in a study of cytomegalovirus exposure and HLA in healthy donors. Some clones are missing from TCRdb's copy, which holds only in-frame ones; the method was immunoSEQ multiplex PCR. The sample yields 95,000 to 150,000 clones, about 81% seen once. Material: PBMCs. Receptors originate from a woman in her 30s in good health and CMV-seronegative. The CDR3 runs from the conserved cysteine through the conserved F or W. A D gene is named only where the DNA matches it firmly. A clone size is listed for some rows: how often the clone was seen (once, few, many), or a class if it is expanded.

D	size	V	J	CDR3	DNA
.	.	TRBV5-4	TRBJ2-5	CASSSGETQYF	TGTGCCAGCAGCTCGGGGGAGACCCAGTACTTC
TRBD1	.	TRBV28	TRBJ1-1	CASSSDRARTGAFF	TGTGCCAGCAGTTCGGACAGGGCCCGGACGGGAGCTTTCTTT
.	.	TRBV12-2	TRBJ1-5	CASRLDEGANNQPQHF	TGTGCAAGTCGCTTAGATGAGGGGGCTAACAATCAGCCCCAGCATTTT
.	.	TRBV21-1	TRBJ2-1	CASSKGTGGYNEQFF	TGTGCCAGCAGCAAAGGGACAGGGGGCTACAATGAGCAGTTCTTC
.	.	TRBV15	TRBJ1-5	CATSREEDQPQHF	TGTGCCACCAGCAGAGAAGAGGATCAGCCCCAGCATTTT
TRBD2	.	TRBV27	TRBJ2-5	CASSSGTSGGETQYF	TGTGCCAGCAGTTCCGGGACTAGCGGAGGGGAGACCCAGTACTTC
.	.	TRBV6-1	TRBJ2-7	CASSDPGSPIHYEQYF	TGTGCCAGCAGTGACCCAGGCTCCCCGATTCACTACGAGCAGTACTTC
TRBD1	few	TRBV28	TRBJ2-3	CASSTRQGGGDTQYF	TGTGCCAGCAGTACCCGACAGGGGGGTGGTGATACGCAGTATTTT
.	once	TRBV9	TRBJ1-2	CASTLVDSPYGYTF	TGTGCCAGCACCCTAGTGGACAGTCCATATGGCTACACCTTC
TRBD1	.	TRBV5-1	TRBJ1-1	CASSRDPVGQGAAGTEAFF	TGCGCCAGCAGCAGAGACCCGGTGGGACAGGGGGCCGCAGGGACTGAAGCTTTCTTT
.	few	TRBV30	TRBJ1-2	CACPGGYGYTF	TGTGCCTGCCCCGGGGGCTATGGCTACACCTTC
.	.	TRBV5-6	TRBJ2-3	CASSSDSAPTDTQYF	TGTGCCAGCAGCTCGGACAGCGCACCCACAGATACGCAGTATTTT
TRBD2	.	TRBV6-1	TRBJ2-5	CASTASGVETQYF	TGTGCCAGCACGGCTAGCGGGGTAGAGACCCAGTACTTC
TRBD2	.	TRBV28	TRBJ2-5	CASGPSREGQETQYF	TGTGCCAGCGGCCCCAGCAGGGAGGGCCAAGAGACCCAGTACTTC
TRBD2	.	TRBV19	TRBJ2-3	CASSQRASGFSTDTQYF	TGTGCCAGTAGTCAACGAGCTAGCGGCTTTAGCACAGATACGCAGTATTTT
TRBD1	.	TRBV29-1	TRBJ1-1	CSVSGQLNTEAFF	TGCAGCGTCTCGGGACAGTTGAACACTGAAGCTTTCTTT